This TCR beta chain stems from a study of PD-1 blockade in mismatch repair-deficient tumors. Whole-study context: All were previously treated, progressing patients with around eleven mismatch repair-deficient cancer types. Study outcomes and limitations: Tumor-resident clones, often undetectable pretreatment in blood, expanded then contracted after pembrolizumab.

As concerns this clone: Its antigen remains unknown.

V lost 4 bases to trimming and J lost 5 bases; unmatched junction nucleotides: 11. The CDR3 extends over 16 amino acids. The V gene's germline CDR1 is LNHNV and CDR2 YYDKDF (reference sequence). Mismatch repair deficiency was confirmed in all patients, by PCR or immunohistochemistry. Three pembrolizumab responders had their TCRs sequenced. Method: immunoSEQ multiplex PCR; TCRdb's copy keeps in-frame clones and lacks some. The profile covers about 120,000 clones, with about nine tenths appearing a single time and about 10% taken by the ten largest. The rearrangement uses TRBV15 and TRBJ2-7, with 10 bases identical to TRBD1. Source: peripheral blood, taken 70 to 72 weeks after starting pembrolizumab. The source of this sequence is an adult with mismatch repair-deficient cancer. The chain's CDR3 is CATSKLGGTGANEQYF. The CDR3 DNA reads as TGTGCCACCAGCAAATTAGGGGGGACAGGGGCCAACGAGCAGTACTTC.